This T cell receptor beta chain was identified in a study of T cell responses to AZD1222 COVID-19 vaccine (TCRdb year 2021). As for the study more broadly: TCR sequencing covered 233 trial participants: 200 to 210 given two doses of AZD1222 and around 25 given two doses of MenACWY control vaccine. Enrollment into the trials was organized by age into subgroups of 18-55, 56-69 and 70-plus years, and those subgroups contained roughly 140, 27 and 60 TCR-sequenced participants, respectively.

The CDR3 regions of human TCRbeta chains were analyzed by immunosequencing. In the paper's pipeline: Repertoire TCRs were matched against a reference library of SARS-CoV-2-specific TCRs generated with the MIRA antigen-specificity platform. Breadth meant the fraction of unique TCRs that were SARS-CoV-2-associated, whereas depth meant the fraction of total T cells that were SARS-CoV-2-associated. Using the MIRA data, each spike-specific TCR was mapped to the spike region that the TCR reacts to and placed in a CD4 or CD8 class. Log10-transformed breadth and depth values were compared by one-way ANOVA with Sidak's multiple comparisons tests. What TCRdb holds here is the immuneACCESS table cut down to in-frame rearrangements. Part of the clones is not present; checked against another copy, under half of the missing clones reflect an unresolved V gene, and the others are unexplained. The V and J calls and clone size are taken from that table; D and trimming were inferred from the DNA. Within this sample are approximately 150,000 clones, with roughly 85% of them counted one time only. The ten largest clones represent 0.95% to 1.1% of the sample.

Paper-wide results and their limitations: Because no samples from the day 14 peak response were available, repertoires could be characterized only after the peak T cell response. In the small 56-69-year group, the increase in depth fell short of significance, most likely because of low power. Participants were mostly white British, with more females than males. The authors suggested clonal diversity may have been underestimated. A significant rise in spike-specific TCR breadth and depth was observed after two AZD1222 doses relative to day 0 and relative to MenACWY recipients. Epitopes outside the regions mutated in the B.1.351 and B.1.1.7 variants were reportedly recognized by nearly half of the unique spike-specific TCRs. Conclusions about previously exposed vaccinees were limited because only six AZD1222 recipients were SARS-CoV-2 seropositive at baseline. Vaccine-associated CD4 TCRs spanned the whole spike protein, with dominant responses in regions 160-218 and 743-854.

Measured from the cysteine to the phenylalanine, the CDR3 is 16 residues long. Only the CDR3 DNA stays, 48 bases, in frame from base 1. For CDR1 and CDR2, the germline V gene (reference sequence) lists SEHNR and FQNEAQ. V loses 4 bases at its end and J loses 3 bases; junction bases beyond the gene matches: 12. The sample's time point label, decoded: about 28 days (+/-7) after the second vaccine dose. AZD1222 recipients whose second dose came at about 4 weeks and those whose second dose came at about 12 weeks were combined into one group, since spike-specific TCR depth and breadth did not differ between the two schedules. The vaccinee samples were drawn from two UK trials, COV001 and COV002, one of which was a single-blind randomized controlled phase 2/3 trial testing AZD1222 (ChAdOx1 nCoV-19) in healthy adults. For TCRbeta chain sequencing, PBMC samples were collected from trial participants at day 0 and at day 28 after the second dose.

A remark on this clone: Its antigen is still unknown. Per-base qualities were not stored, and no clone one base away is much larger.

This clonotype was sampled from an adult who received the AZD1222 COVID-19 vaccine. The sample was peripheral blood, taken 28 days after the second AZD1222 dose. The chain was built from TRBV7-9 and TRBJ2-7; 7 bases in the junction line up with TRBD2. The base sequence is TGTGCCAGCAGCTCCCTTGGGAGGGCCCCTAACTACGAGCAGTACTTC. Translated, this gives CASSSLGRAPNYEQYF.